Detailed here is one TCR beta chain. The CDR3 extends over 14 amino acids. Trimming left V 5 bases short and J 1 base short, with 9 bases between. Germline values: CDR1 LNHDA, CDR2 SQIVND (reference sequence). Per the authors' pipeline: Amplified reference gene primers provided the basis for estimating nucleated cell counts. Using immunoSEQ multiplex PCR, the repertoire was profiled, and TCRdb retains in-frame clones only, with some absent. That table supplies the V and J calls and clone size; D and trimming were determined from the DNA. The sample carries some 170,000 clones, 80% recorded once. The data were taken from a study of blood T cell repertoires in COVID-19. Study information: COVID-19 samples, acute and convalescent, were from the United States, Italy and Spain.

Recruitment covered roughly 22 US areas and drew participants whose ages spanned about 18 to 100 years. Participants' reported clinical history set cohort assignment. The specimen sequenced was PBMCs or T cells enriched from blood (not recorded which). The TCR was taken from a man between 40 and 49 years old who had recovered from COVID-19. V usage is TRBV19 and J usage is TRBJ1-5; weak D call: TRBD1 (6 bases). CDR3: CASSPDRSNQPQHF. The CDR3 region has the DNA TGTGCCAGTAGTCCCGACAGGAGCAATCAGCCCCAGCATTTT.